This entry lists 18 T cell receptor beta chains sequenced from one sample in a study of blood T cells in healthy people across ages. It was with a sample-barcoded 5' primer and a J-beta primer mix that a second PCR of roughly 6 to 11 cycles was run. TCRdb recomputed calls from the 5' RACE reads with MiXCR, one row per CDR3 protein. The table lists about 680,000 distinct CDR3 sequences, approximately 49% of them singletons. Specimen: blood. The source is a woman aged 60-70 years in good health.

This clonotype was counted a few times. The chain combines TRBV7-3 with TRBJ1-1; tentatively, D is TRBD1 (5 bases). Germline V gene data show CDR1 as SGHTA and CDR2 as FQGTGA. The CDR3 is made up of 16 amino acids. The V end was cut by 4 bases, the J end by 4 bases, with 19 bases between. The CDR3 DNA follows: TGTGCCAGCAGCTCGCTCGGGCGAGGGCAGGGCACTGAAGCTTTCTTT. Translated, it gives CASSSLGRGQGTEAFF.

The V call is TRBV7-2, the J call TRBJ1-2, with D possibly being TRBD1 (5 bases). The CDR3 has 15 residues. V lost 6 bases to trimming and J lost 0 bases, with 14 bases between them. In germline, CDR1 is SGHTA, CDR2 FQGNSA. CDR3 bases: TGTGCCAGCAGTCAGATAGGGGATACTAACTATGGCTACACCTTC. This encodes CASSQIGDTNYGYTF. The whole variable domain, remainder taken from reference TRBV7-2 and TRBJ1-2, is GAGVSQSPSNKVTEKGKDVELRCDPISGHTALYWYRQSLGQGLEFLIYFQGNSAPDKSGLPSDRFSAERTGGSVSTLTIQRTQQEDSAVYLCASSQIGDTNYGYTFGSGTRLTVV.

There are a few counts of this clonotype. This sequence joins TRBV4-3 and TRBJ2-7, with TRBD1 matching over 8 bases. The ends lost 4 bases at V and 3 bases at J; junction bases unmatched: 5. Germline V gene data show CDR1 as LGHNA and CDR2 as YSLEER. This CDR3 has 14 residues. The CDR3 bases are TGCGCCAGCAGCCTAGACAGGGGAATCTACGAGCAGTACTTC. The encoded protein is CASSLDRGIYEQYF.

This clonotype was detected only a few times. This rearrangement joins TRBV12-3 or TRBV12-4 to TRBJ2-7, with D unclear. The CDR3 loop spans 14 amino acids. The germline V and J ends were trimmed by 5 bases and 0 bases, with 11 bases remaining between them. The CDR3 DNA reads TGTGCCAGCAGTCAGGACCGCCACTCCTACGAGCAGTACTTC. The encoded protein is CASSQDRHSYEQYF.

The chain uses TRBV7-2 and TRBJ2-5; TRBD2 aligns across 9 bases. The V gene's germline CDR1 is SGHTA and CDR2 FQGNSA. The J segment lost 4 bases and the V segment lost 2 bases, leaving 8 bases of the junction unmatched. The CDR3 contains 16 residues. Written as DNA, the CDR3 is TGTGCCAGCAGCTTAAAAAAGTTAGCGGGAGTAGAGACCCAGTACTTC. This gives the protein CASSLKKLAGVETQYF.

The rearrangement uses TRBV27 and TRBJ2-5; D perhaps matches TRBD1 (5 bases). V lost 5 bases to trimming and J lost 7 bases, with 14 bases between them. The CDR3 extends over 13 amino acids. Germline V CDR1 and CDR2: MNHEY, SMNVEV (reference sequence). CDR3 DNA: TGTGCCAGCAGTGTACAGGATGTGGGGACCCAGTACTTC. Its protein is CASSVQDVGTQYF.

CDR3 residues: CASSSELLDRNTDTQYF. The CDR3, as DNA: TGTGCCAGCAGCTCAGAGTTACTGGACAGAAACACAGATACGCAGTATTTT. V and J are TRBV7-9 and TRBJ2-3; D might be TRBD1 (6 bases). The length of the CDR3 is 17 residues. V lost 4 bases, J lost 2 bases, and 19 bases lay in between. The germline gives CDR1 SEHNR, CDR2 FQNEAQ (reference sequence).

The V gene is TRBV12-3 or TRBV12-4, the J gene TRBJ2-2; tentatively, D is TRBD1 (6 bases). V lost 3 bases and J lost 9, with 17 bases in between. The CDR3 contains 15 residues. The CDR3, as DNA: TGTGCCAGCAGTTTGGAGCAGGGGAAGAACCGGGAGCTGTTTTTT. It codes for CASSLEQGKNRELFF.

The CDR3 is CASDTSYGYTF. CDR3 DNA sequence: TGTGCCAGTGACACTTCATATGGCTACACCTTC. The J gene is TRBJ1-2, the V gene TRBV28; D not resolved. CDR1 and CDR2 from the germline V gene are MDHEN and SYDVKM. This CDR3 is built from 11 residues. V shed 9 bases and J shed 5 bases, with 10 bases lying between them.

V gene TRBV18 combines with J gene TRBJ2-5; no reliable D call. Germline V gives CDR1 KGHSH, CDR2 LQKENI. Trimming pared 1 base from V and 1 base from J, leaving 7 bases between. This CDR3 comprises 14 residues. CDR3 DNA sequence: TGTGCCAGCTCACCACGTGTTAGCCAAGAGACCCAGTACTTC. As protein: CASSPRVSQETQYF.

The chain has TRBV5-1 and TRBJ2-3; no clear D gene. CDR1 and CDR2 from the germline V gene are SGHRS and YFSETQ. Trimming stripped 6 bases from V and 2 bases from J, with 13 bases between. The CDR3 loop spans 14 amino acids. In DNA, the CDR3 is TGCGCCAGCACCACGGATCCGGTCACAGATACGCAGTATTTT. Amino acids: CASTTDPVTDTQYF.

This rearrangement joins TRBV12-3 or TRBV12-4 to TRBJ1-4; D is unresolved. The CDR3 covers 14 residues. V was shortened by 3 bases and J by 6 bases, with 11 bases between the two germline ends. The CDR3 loop reads CASSFSGKDEKLFF. CDR3 DNA sequence: TGTGCCAGCAGTTTTTCGGGGAAGGATGAAAAACTGTTTTTT.

Ten or more counts support this clonotype. CDR3 loop: CSARSWQGVYEQYF. CDR3 nucleotide sequence: TGCAGTGCTAGAAGTTGGCAAGGTGTCTACGAGCAGTACTTC. V gene TRBV20-1 combines with J gene TRBJ2-7, with D unclear. V lost 2 bases to trimming and J lost 3 bases, with 14 bases between them. The CDR3 is 14 residues long. Germline V gene lookup returns CDR1 DFQATT and CDR2 SNEGSKA (reference sequence).

J is TRBJ2-1 and V is TRBV7-9; D may be TRBD1 (5 bases). The germline CDR1 and CDR2 sequences are SEHNR and FQNEAQ (reference sequence). Trimming removed 6 bases from V and 4 bases from J, with 13 bases in between. There are 14 residues in the CDR3. The CDR3 DNA sequence: TGTGCCAGCAGAGACAGTGTAGCTTACAATGAGCAGTTCTTC. This codes for CASRDSVAYNEQFF.

The chain recombines TRBV7-2 with TRBJ2-1; TRBD2 might be the D (6 bases). This CDR3 is 15 amino acids long. Per the germline V gene, CDR1 is SGHTA and CDR2 is FQGNSA. Trimming took 2 bases from V and 2 from J, leaving 10 bases between them. Here the CDR3 reads CASSLLGGPYNEQFF. The CDR3 DNA reads TGTGCCAGCAGCTTACTCGGGGGACCCTACAATGAGCAGTTCTTC.

In regard to this clonotype: A read error may be the cause here, since a much bigger clone is one base away. This chain uses TRBV6-2 or TRBV6-3 with TRBJ2-7, with D uncertain. The CDR3 runs 15 residues. Germline V lookup: CDR1 MNHEY, CDR2 SVGEGT. The CDR3 reads CAGSYGRRAAYEQYF. The CDR3 DNA is TGTGCCGGCAGTTATGGCAGGAGAGCAGCCTACGAGCAGTACTTC.

This clonotype came up a few times. This chain uses TRBV29-1 with TRBJ2-1; D possibly corresponds to TRBD2 (5 bases). This CDR3 spans 14 amino acids. CDR1 and CDR2 (germline): SQVTM, ANQGSEA. Between the trimmed V and J ends, which lost 0 bases and 12 bases, there was a span of 18 bases. The CDR3 here is CSVEDRSTSSRQFF. In DNA, the CDR3 is TGCAGCGTTGAAGATAGATCTACTAGTTCCCGGCAGTTCTTC.

With respect to this clonotype: A much larger clone lies a single base off, so this may be a read error. The chain has TRBV15 and TRBJ2-7; D gene unclear. Deletions cut 8 bases from V and 1 base from J, with 12 bases between. This CDR3 is 13 amino acids long. CDR1 and CDR2 (germline): LNHNV, YYDKDF (reference sequence). CDR3 DNA sequence: TGTGCCACCTGTATCACAGAGTCCTACGAGCAGTACTTC. Its protein product is CATCITESYEQYF. The full variable domain, its missing parts supplied by reference TRBV15 and TRBJ2-7, is DAMVIQNPRYQVTQFGKPVTLSCSQTLNHNVMYWYQQKSSQAPKLLFHYYDKDFNNEADTPDNFQSRRPNTSFCFLDIRSPGLGDTAMYLCATCITESYEQYFGPGTRLTVT.